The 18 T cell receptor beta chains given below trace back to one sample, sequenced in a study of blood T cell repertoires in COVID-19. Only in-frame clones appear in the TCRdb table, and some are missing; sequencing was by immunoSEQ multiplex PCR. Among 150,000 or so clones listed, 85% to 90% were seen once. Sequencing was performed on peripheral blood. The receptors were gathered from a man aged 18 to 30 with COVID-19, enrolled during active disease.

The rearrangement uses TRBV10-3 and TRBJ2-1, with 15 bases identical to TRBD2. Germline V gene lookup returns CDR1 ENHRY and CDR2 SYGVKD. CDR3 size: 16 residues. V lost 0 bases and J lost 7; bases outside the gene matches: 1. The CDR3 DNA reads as TGTGCCATCAGTGAGTCAGGGACTAGCGGGAGGAATGAGCAGTTCTTC. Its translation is CAISESGTSGRNEQFF.

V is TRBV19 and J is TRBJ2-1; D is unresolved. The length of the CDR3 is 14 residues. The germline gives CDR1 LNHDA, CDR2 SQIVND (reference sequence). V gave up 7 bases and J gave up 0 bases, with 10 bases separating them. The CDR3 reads CASTPHGSYNEQFF. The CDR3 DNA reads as TGTGCCAGTACGCCCCACGGCTCCTACAATGAGCAGTTCTTC.

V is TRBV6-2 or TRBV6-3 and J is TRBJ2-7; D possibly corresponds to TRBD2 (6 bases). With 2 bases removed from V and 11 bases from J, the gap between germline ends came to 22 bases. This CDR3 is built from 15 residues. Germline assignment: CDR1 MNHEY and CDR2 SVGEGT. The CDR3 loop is CASSYATSDVGREYF. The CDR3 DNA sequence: TGTGCCAGCAGTTACGCGACTAGTGATGTTGGAAGGGAGTACTTC.

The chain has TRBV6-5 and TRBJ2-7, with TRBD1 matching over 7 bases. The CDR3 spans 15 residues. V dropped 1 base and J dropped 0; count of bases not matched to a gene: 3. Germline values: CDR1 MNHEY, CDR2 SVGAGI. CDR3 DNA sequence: TGTGCCAGCAGTTACTTCCGACAGGGCTCCTACGAGCAGTACTTC. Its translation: CASSYFRQGSYEQYF.

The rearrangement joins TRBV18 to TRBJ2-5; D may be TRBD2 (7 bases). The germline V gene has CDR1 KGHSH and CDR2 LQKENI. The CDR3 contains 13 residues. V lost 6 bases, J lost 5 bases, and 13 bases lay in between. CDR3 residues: CASSLRGGETQYF. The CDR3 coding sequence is TGTGCCAGCTCCCTCAGGGGAGGGGAGACCCAGTACTTC.

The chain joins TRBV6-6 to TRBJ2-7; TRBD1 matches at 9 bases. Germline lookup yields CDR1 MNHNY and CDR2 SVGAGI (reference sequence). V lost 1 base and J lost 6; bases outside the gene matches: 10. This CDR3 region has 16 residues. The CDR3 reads CASSYLAPGQGSEQYF. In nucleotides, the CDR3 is TGTGCCAGCAGTTACTTAGCCCCGGGACAGGGCAGCGAGCAGTACTTC.

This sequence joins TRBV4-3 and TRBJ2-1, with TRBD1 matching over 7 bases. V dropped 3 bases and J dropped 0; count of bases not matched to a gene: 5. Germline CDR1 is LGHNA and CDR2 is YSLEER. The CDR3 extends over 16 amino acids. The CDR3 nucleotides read TGCGCCAGCAGCCATAGGGGACAGAGCTCCTACAATGAGCAGTTCTTC. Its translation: CASSHRGQSSYNEQFF.

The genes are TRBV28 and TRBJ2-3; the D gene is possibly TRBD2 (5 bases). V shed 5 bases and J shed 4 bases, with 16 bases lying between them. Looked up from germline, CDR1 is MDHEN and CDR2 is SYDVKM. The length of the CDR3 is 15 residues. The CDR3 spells CASSPPLGGSDTQYF. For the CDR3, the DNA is TGTGCCAGCAGTCCACCACTAGGTGGGTCAGATACGCAGTATTTT.

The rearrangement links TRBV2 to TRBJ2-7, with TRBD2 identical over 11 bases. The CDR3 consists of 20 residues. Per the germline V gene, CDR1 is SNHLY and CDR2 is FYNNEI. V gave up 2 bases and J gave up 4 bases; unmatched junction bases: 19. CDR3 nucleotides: TGTGCCAGCAGTGAAAGGTCCCCTCTGACCACTAGCGGGAGTGAGTACGAGCAGTACTTC. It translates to CASSERSPLTTSGSEYEQYF.

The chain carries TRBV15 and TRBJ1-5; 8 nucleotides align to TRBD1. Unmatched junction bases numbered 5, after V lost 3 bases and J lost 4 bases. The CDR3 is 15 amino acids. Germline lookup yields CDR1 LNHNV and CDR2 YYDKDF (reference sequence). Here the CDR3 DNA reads TGTGCCACCAGCAGGACAGGGGAGTATAATCAGCCCCAGCATTTT. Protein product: CATSRTGEYNQPQHF.

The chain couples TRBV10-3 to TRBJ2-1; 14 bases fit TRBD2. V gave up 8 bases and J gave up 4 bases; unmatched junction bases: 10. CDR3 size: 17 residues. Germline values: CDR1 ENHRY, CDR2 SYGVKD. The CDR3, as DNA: TGTGCCATCCCAGGACTAGCGGGAGGTCCGGCTTACAATGAGCAGTTCTTC. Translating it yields CAIPGLAGGPAYNEQFF.

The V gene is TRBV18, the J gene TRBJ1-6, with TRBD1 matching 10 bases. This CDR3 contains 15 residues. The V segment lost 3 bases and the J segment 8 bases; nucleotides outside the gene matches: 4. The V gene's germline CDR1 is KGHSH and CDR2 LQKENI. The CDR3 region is CASSPTGGGDSPLHF. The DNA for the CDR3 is TGTGCCAGCTCACCGACAGGGGGCGGCGATTCACCCCTCCACTTT.

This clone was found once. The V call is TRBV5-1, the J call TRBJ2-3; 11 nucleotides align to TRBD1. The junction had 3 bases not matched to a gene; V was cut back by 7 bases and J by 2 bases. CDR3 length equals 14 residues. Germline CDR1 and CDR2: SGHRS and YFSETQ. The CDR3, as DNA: TGCGCCAGCCGGGACAGGGGGGACACAGATACGCAGTATTTT. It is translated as CASRDRGDTDTQYF.

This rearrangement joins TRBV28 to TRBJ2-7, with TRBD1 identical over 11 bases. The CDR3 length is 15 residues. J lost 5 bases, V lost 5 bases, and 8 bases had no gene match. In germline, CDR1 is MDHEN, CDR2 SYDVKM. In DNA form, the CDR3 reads TGTGCCAGCAGTCCCGGACAGGGGGCGTTCCACGAGCAGTACTTC. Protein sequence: CASSPGQGAFHEQYF. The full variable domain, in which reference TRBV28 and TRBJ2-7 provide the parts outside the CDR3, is DVKVTQSSRYLVKRTGEKVFLECVQDMDHENMFWYRQDPGLGLRLIYFSYDVKMKEKGDIPEGYSVSREKKERFSLILESASTNQTSMYLCASSPGQGAFHEQYFGPGTRLTVT.

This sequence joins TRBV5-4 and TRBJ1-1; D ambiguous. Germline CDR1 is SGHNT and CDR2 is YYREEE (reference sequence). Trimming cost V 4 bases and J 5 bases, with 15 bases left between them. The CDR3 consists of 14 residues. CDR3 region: CASSPLSAVTEAFF. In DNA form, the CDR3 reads TGTGCCAGCAGCCCCTTGTCAGCGGTAACTGAAGCTTTCTTT.

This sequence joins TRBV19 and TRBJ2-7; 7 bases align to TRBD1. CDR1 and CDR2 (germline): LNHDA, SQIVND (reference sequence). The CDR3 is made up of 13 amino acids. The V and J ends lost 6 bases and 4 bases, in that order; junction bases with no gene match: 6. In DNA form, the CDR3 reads TGTGCCAGTAGCACAAACAGGGGTTACGAGCAGTACTTC. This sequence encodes CASSTNRGYEQYF.

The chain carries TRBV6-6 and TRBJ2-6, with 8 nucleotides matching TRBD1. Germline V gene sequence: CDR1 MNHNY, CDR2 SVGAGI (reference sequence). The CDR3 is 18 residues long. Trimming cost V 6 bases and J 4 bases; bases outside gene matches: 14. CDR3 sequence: CASSRSTGVRAGANVLTF. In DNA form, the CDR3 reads TGTGCCAGCAGCCGATCGACAGGGGTGAGGGCGGGGGCCAACGTCCTGACTTTC.

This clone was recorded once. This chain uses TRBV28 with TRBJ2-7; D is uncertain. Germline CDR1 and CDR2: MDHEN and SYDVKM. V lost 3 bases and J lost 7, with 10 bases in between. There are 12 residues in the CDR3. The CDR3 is CASSFVAWEQYF. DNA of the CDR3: TGTGCCAGCAGTTTTGTTGCGTGGGAGCAGTACTTC.